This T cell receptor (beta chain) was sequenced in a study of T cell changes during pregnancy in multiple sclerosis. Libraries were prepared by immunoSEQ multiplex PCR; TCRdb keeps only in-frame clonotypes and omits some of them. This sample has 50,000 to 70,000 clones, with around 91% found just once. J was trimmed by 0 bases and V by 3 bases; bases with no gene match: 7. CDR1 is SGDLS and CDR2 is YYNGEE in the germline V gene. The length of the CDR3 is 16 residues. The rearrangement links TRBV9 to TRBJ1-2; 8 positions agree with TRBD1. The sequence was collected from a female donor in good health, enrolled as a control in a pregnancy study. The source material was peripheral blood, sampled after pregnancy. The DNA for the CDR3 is TGTGCCAGCAGCGCCCCGACAGGGGATGCTAACTATGGCTACACCTTC. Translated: CASSAPTGDANYGYTF.